Each of the 30 T cell receptor beta chains below was sequenced from the same sample in a study of T-cell memory formation after mild COVID-19. Each CDR3 protein gets one entry after TCRdb re-called the 5' RACE reads with MiXCR. Of 350,000 to 450,000 distinct CDR3 sequences in the sample, 20% were seen once. Sequenced sample: PBMCs or a T cell subset sorted from them (not recorded which). The receptors were gathered from an adult woman who had mild COVID-19 (a few samples of this study predate the infection). Cell type and time point are not known.

The rearrangement uses TRBV7-8 and TRBJ1-1; no reliable D call. In germline, CDR1 is SGHVS, CDR2 FQNEAQ. The CDR3 has 19 residues. The V and J ends lost 5 bases and 3 bases respectively, with 28 bases between them. Written as DNA, the CDR3 is TGTGCCAGCAGCCTGAGACGGGCAACAATACTGGGCGGGGACACTGAAGCTTTCTTT. Its protein is CASSLRRATILGGDTEAFF.

Here the CDR3 DNA reads TGCAGTGCTAGAGATCGAAAGGGAGTGAACACTGAAGCTTTCTTT. Translated: CSARDRKGVNTEAFF. V and J are TRBV20-1 and TRBJ1-1; D unresolved. The CDR3 runs 15 residues. V lost 0 bases, J lost 0 bases, and 11 bases lay in between. The V gene's germline CDR1 is DFQATT and CDR2 SNEGSKA (reference sequence).

V is TRBV29-1 and J is TRBJ2-5; D ambiguous. The V gene's germline CDR1 is SQVTM and CDR2 ANQGSEA. CDR3 length equals 13 residues. This CDR3 reads CSTMTSGLETQYF. CDR3 in DNA: TGCAGTACTATGACTTCTGGTTTGGAGACCCAGTACTTC.

This clonotype was counted between two and nine times. This sequence joins TRBV7-2 and TRBJ2-1, with TRBD2 identical over 9 bases. Germline V gene sequence: CDR1 SGHTA, CDR2 FQGNSA. Unmatched junction bases numbered 3, after V lost 1 base and J lost 2 bases. The CDR3 spans 16 residues. CDR3 in DNA: TGTGCCAGCAGCTTAGAGGCTAGCGGGGCCTACAATGAGCAGTTCTTC. Its protein product is CASSLEASGAYNEQFF.

As for this clonotype: A much larger clone lies a single base off, so this may be a read error. The rearrangement uses TRBV12-3 or TRBV12-4 and TRBJ2-1, with 10 bases identical to TRBD2. The CDR3 sequence is 15 residues long. The CDR3 DNA reads as TGTGCCAGCAGTGGTTCTAGCGGGAGATTGAATGAGCAGTTATTC. It is translated as CASSGSSGRLNEQLF.

This clonotype was counted between two and nine times. The chain uses TRBV12-3 or TRBV12-4 and TRBJ2-5; D unresolved. The CDR3 totals 13 residues. Between the trimmed V and J ends, which lost 2 bases and 2 bases, there was a span of 6 bases. The CDR3: CASSLKIQETQYF. CDR3 DNA: TGTGCCAGCAGTTTAAAGATTCAAGAGACCCAGTACTTC.

The table lists this clonotype with a few counts. The chain links TRBV4-2 to TRBJ2-7; D is possibly TRBD1 or TRBD2 (6 bases each). Per germline, CDR1 LGHNA and CDR2 YNFKEQ. The CDR3 sequence is 14 residues long. V was shortened by 0 bases and J by 7 bases, with 13 bases between the two germline ends. The CDR3 nucleotides are TGTGCCAGCAGCCAAGACGGGGGCTCGGATGAGCAGTACTTC. Amino acids: CASSQDGGSDEQYF.

This sequence joins TRBV5-1 and TRBJ2-4, with D possibly TRBD2 on 6 matching bases. The V gene lost 4 bases and the J gene lost 6 bases, with 8 bases spanning the gap. CDR1 is SGHRS and CDR2 is YFSETQ in the germline V gene. The CDR3 is made up of 12 amino acids. The CDR3 loop is CASSPGGNIQYF. CDR3 coding DNA: TGCGCCAGCAGCCCCGGGGGAAACATTCAGTACTTC.

The gene calls are TRBV12-3 or TRBV12-4 and TRBJ1-2; 12 bases are shared with TRBD1. The CDR3 sequence is 15 residues long. V lost 8 bases and J lost 7; bases outside the gene matches: 11. CDR3 DNA sequence: TGTGCCAGCGGAATGCCGGGACAGGGGGCGAGTGGCTACACCTTC. Protein sequence: CASGMPGQGASGYTF.

This clonotype was found a few times. The V and J genes are TRBV5-1 and TRBJ2-3; 13 bases agree with TRBD2. The CDR3 runs 16 residues. J gave up 2 bases and V 4 bases, and 4 bases lay outside the gene matches. Per germline, CDR1 SGHRS and CDR2 YFSETQ. In DNA, the CDR3 is TGCGCCAGCAGCCGCGGACTAGCGGGGGACACAGATACGCAGTATTTT. This translates into CASSRGLAGDTDTQYF.

The chain employs TRBV7-2 and TRBJ1-1; 7 bases align to TRBD1. Germline V lookup: CDR1 SGHTA, CDR2 FQGNSA. Trimming cost V 2 bases and J 0 bases; bases outside gene matches: 12. This CDR3 is 18 amino acids long. The CDR3 protein is CASSLRIGGRSLNTEAFF. The CDR3 DNA sequence: TGTGCCAGCAGCTTAAGGATAGGGGGCCGATCTCTGAACACTGAAGCTTTCTTT. Drawing the rest from reference TRBV7-2 and TRBJ1-1, the complete variable domain is GAGVSQSPSNKVTEKGKDVELRCDPISGHTALYWYRQSLGQGLEFLIYFQGNSAPDKSGLPSDRFSAERTGGSVSTLTIQRTQQEDSAVYLCASSLRIGGRSLNTEAFFGQGTRLTVV.

This clonotype showed up many times. The chain joins TRBV2 to TRBJ2-1; 8 nucleotides align to TRBD1. CDR3 length equals 15 residues. V was clipped by 6 bases and J by 3 bases; unmatched bases: 7. Germline-derived CDR1 and CDR2 are SNHLY and FYNNEI. The CDR3, as DNA: TGTGCCAGCAGCTTTGGACAGGGCCTCTACAATGAGCAGTTCTTC. Translating gives CASSFGQGLYNEQFF.

The chain has TRBV7-9 and TRBJ2-5; 7 bases map to TRBD1. Germline values: CDR1 SEHNR, CDR2 FQNEAQ (reference sequence). V trimming: 5 bases; J trimming: 7 bases; junction bases outside the gene matches: 19. The CDR3 is made up of 17 amino acids. CDR3 DNA sequence: TGTGCCAGCAGCCTAAAGGGAAATCGACAGGGCACCGTGACCCAGTACTTC. Its translation: CASSLKGNRQGTVTQYF.

This clonotype has a handful of counts. The V gene is TRBV7-9, the J gene TRBJ2-3; TRBD1 might be the D (6 bases). V was pared by 5 bases and J by 5 bases, with 11 bases between. Germline V gene sequence: CDR1 SEHNR, CDR2 FQNEAQ (reference sequence). The CDR3 covers 13 residues. The DNA for the CDR3 is TGTGCCAGCAGCAGGGGGTGGGGAGATACGCAGTATTTT. Translated, it gives CASSRGWGDTQYF.

The table lists this clonotype with a few counts. The chain links TRBV24-1 to TRBJ2-2; a possible D gene is TRBD1 (6 bases). This CDR3 spans 15 amino acids. CDR1 KGHDR and CDR2 SFDVKD come from the germline V gene. The V end was cut by 7 bases, the J end by 2 bases, with 13 bases between. DNA of the CDR3: TGTGCCACCAGCGAGCTCAGGGGAAACACCGGGGAGCTGTTTTTT. This sequence encodes CATSELRGNTGELFF.

The chain couples TRBV20-1 to TRBJ2-5; D is uncertain. The CDR3 totals 12 residues. V was trimmed by 3 bases and J by 2 bases, leaving 7 bases between them. From germline, CDR1 is DFQATT and CDR2 SNEGSKA (reference sequence). CDR3 amino acids: CSARTQQETQYF. The CDR3 bases are TGCAGTGCTAGGACTCAACAAGAGACCCAGTACTTC.

This chain connects TRBV5-5 to TRBJ1-1, with D perhaps matching TRBD1 (5 bases). Trimming took 3 bases from V and 10 from J, leaving 19 bases between them. This CDR3 has 14 amino acids. Germline-derived CDR1 and CDR2 are SGHKS and YYEKEE (reference sequence). CDR3 nucleotide sequence: TGTGCCAGCAGCTCCCACGGGGGGGTGCGTGGAGCTTTCTTT. Protein: CASSSHGGVRGAFF.

V is TRBV5-1 and J is TRBJ2-1, with D perhaps assigned TRBD1 or TRBD2 (5 bases each). Trimming removed 0 bases at V and 3 bases at J, with 10 bases between. This CDR3 comprises 15 residues. In germline, CDR1 is SGHRS, CDR2 YFSETQ. CDR3 protein: CASSLARDGYNEQFF. The CDR3 DNA follows: TGCGCCAGCAGCTTGGCACGGGACGGCTACAATGAGCAGTTCTTC.

This clonotype was seen a few times. The chain employs TRBV6-5 and TRBJ2-6, with D unclear. Germline assignment: CDR1 MNHEY and CDR2 SVGAGI. The CDR3 is 15 amino acids. The V and J ends lost 6 bases and 0 bases respectively, with 9 bases between them. The CDR3 sequence is CASRSTSSGANVLTF. Written as DNA, the CDR3 is TGTGCCAGCAGATCGACAAGCTCTGGGGCCAACGTCCTGACTTTC.

V gene TRBV4-3 combines with J gene TRBJ2-4; tentatively, D is TRBD1 or TRBD2 (6 bases each). The CDR3 is made up of 17 amino acids. The germline V gene has CDR1 LGHNA and CDR2 YSLEER. Trimming removed 0 bases from V and 1 base from J, with 13 bases in between. CDR3 sequence: CASSQDGSGAAKNIQYF. In DNA form, the CDR3 reads TGCGCCAGCAGCCAAGATGGGTCGGGGGCTGCCAAAAACATTCAGTACTTC.

The chain joins TRBV7-6 to TRBJ2-6; no firm D call. Germline CDR1 is SGHVS and CDR2 is FNYEAQ. The CDR3 consists of 18 residues. The V end was cut by 5 bases, the J end by 0 bases, with 17 bases between. CDR3 in amino acids: CASSPRRTDPSGANVLTF. The DNA of the CDR3 is TGTGCCAGCAGCCCCCGGCGAACGGACCCCTCTGGGGCCAACGTCCTGACTTTC.

The chain uses TRBV20-1 and TRBJ2-2; no clear D. Germline V lookup: CDR1 DFQATT, CDR2 SNEGSKA (reference sequence). V was trimmed by 3 bases and J by 0 bases, leaving 8 bases between them. CDR3 length: 14 amino acids. This CDR3 reads CSASWRSNTGELFF. As DNA, the CDR3 is TGCAGTGCTAGTTGGCGATCGAACACCGGGGAGCTGTTTTTT.

J is TRBJ2-1 and V is TRBV4-3, with D tentatively TRBD1 (5 bases). Trimming pared 0 bases from V and 2 bases from J, leaving 20 bases between. The CDR3 spans 19 residues. CDR1 LGHNA and CDR2 YSLEER come from the germline V gene. The CDR3 loop reads CASSQDWYSGFRTYNEQFF. Written as DNA, the CDR3 is TGCGCCAGCAGCCAAGATTGGTATTCAGGGTTTCGGACCTACAATGAGCAGTTCTTC.

This clonotype was observed a few times. The chain recombines TRBV7-6 with TRBJ2-7, with 11 bases aligning to TRBD1. The length of the CDR3 is 15 residues. J was trimmed by 4 bases and V by 2 bases; bases with no gene match: 4. Germline V lookup: CDR1 SGHVS, CDR2 FNYEAQ. CDR3 DNA sequence: TGTGCCAGCAGCTTATCGGACAGGGGGCCTTACGAGCAGTACTTC. Residues: CASSLSDRGPYEQYF.

This clonotype was seen at least ten times. V is TRBV7-6 and J is TRBJ2-1, with 16 bases identical to TRBD2. CDR3 length: 18 amino acids. Germline CDR1 reads SGHVS; CDR2 reads FNYEAQ. V gave up 5 bases and J gave up 4 bases; unmatched junction bases: 8. CDR3 in DNA: TGTGCCAGCAGCGAGGGACTAGCGGGAGGGCCGGTATACAATGAGCAGTTCTTC. Its protein product is CASSEGLAGGPVYNEQFF. The full variable domain, rest sourced from reference TRBV7-6 and TRBJ2-1, is GAGVSQSPRYKVTKRGQDVALRCDPISGHVSLYWYRQALGQGPEFLTYFNYEAQQDKSGLPNDRFSAERPEGSISTLTIQRTEQRDSAMYRCASSEGLAGGPVYNEQFFGPGTRLTVL.

The table lists this clonotype with a few counts. The rearrangement uses TRBV9 and TRBJ2-1; 8 bases map to TRBD1. Germline trimming cut 3 bases from V and 7 bases from J; bases unmatched to any gene: 6. The CDR3 contains 14 residues. Germline CDR1 SGDLS, CDR2 YYNGEE. The DNA for the CDR3 is TGTGCCAGCAGCGGGACAGGGCGTTCGAATGAGCAGTTCTTC. Its translation: CASSGTGRSNEQFF.

This clonotype was seen only a few times. The V gene is TRBV7-9, the J gene TRBJ2-7; 10 bases match TRBD2. V lost 1 base, J lost 4 bases, and 7 bases stayed unmatched. This CDR3 has 16 amino acids. Germline lookup yields CDR1 SEHNR and CDR2 FQNEAQ (reference sequence). CDR3 loop: CASSLGVGTSEYEQYF. DNA for the CDR3: TGTGCCAGCAGCTTAGGGGTCGGGACTAGCGAGTACGAGCAGTACTTC.

The V call is TRBV5-6, the J call TRBJ2-2; a possible D gene is TRBD2 (5 bases). CDR3 size: 12 residues. CDR1 and CDR2 from the germline V gene are SGHDT and YYEEEE. The V gene lost 4 bases and the J gene lost 5 bases, with 6 bases spanning the gap. The CDR3 nucleotides read TGTGCCAGCAGCCAGCGGACCGGGGAGCTGTTTTTT. The encoded protein is CASSQRTGELFF. The whole variable domain, filled in from reference TRBV5-6 and TRBJ2-2, reads DAGVTQSPTHLIKTRGQQVTLRCSPKSGHDTVSWYQQALGQGPQFIFQYYEEEERQRGNFPDRFSGHQFPNYSSELNVNALLLGDSALYLCASSQRTGELFFGEGSRLTVL.

This clonotype was seen a handful of times. The gene calls are TRBV5-1 and TRBJ2-3; 7 nucleotides align to TRBD1. CDR3 length: 15 residues. CDR1 and CDR2 from the germline V gene are SGHRS and YFSETQ. J lost 4 bases, V lost 3 bases, and 8 bases had no gene match. CDR3 sequence: CASSSGQRGPDTQYF. The CDR3 DNA reads TGCGCCAGCAGCTCGGGACAGAGGGGCCCAGATACGCAGTATTTT.

V and J are TRBV19 and TRBJ2-7; no reliable D call. Germline V gives CDR1 LNHDA, CDR2 SQIVND (reference sequence). V was pared by 1 base and J by 7 bases, with 14 bases between. This CDR3 contains 14 residues. This CDR3 reads CASSIGASATEQYF. In nucleotides, the CDR3 is TGTGCCAGTAGTATAGGGGCCTCCGCTACTGAGCAGTACTTC.